One and the same sample provided the 29 T cell receptor beta chains below, sequenced in a study of T cells in Graves' hyperthyroidism and ophthalmopathy. TCR beta CDR3 regions were amplified from RNA. HTBI primers drove first-round RT-PCR of the TCR CDR3. One entry per CDR3 protein results from TCRdb running MiXCR on the multiplex PCR reads. In the table there are over 150,000 distinct CDR3 sequences, less than 20% of which are singletons. The material sequenced was blood. These receptor sequences come from a woman aged 50 to 60 with Graves' hyperthyroidism.

This clonotype was found a few times. The chain's CDR3 is CASSVDAGQGYEQYF. The CDR3, as DNA: TGTGCCAGCAGCGTAGATGCGGGGCAGGGTTACGAGCAGTACTTC. The chain uses TRBV9 and TRBJ2-7, with D perhaps TRBD2 (6 bases). Germline lookup yields CDR1 SGDLS and CDR2 YYNGEE. With 0 bases removed from V and 4 bases from J, the gap between germline ends came to 14 bases. The CDR3 consists of 15 residues. The complete variable domain, with remaining parts taken from reference TRBV9 and TRBJ2-7, reads DSGVTQTPKHLITATGQRVTLRCSPRSGDLSVYWYQQSLDQGLQFLIQYYNGEERAKGNILERFSAQQFPDLHSELNLSSLELGDSALYFCASSVDAGQGYEQYFGPGTRLTVT.

This clonotype appeared many times. This rearrangement joins TRBV30 to TRBJ1-1; D unclear. The CDR3 totals 13 residues. The germline gives CDR1 GTSNPN, CDR2 SVGIG (reference sequence). V was clipped by 3 bases and J by 4 bases, with 12 bases between them. The CDR3 is CAWRIAWGTEAFF. In nucleotides, the CDR3 is TGTGCCTGGAGAATCGCGTGGGGCACTGAAGCTTTCTTT. Looking up the rest from reference TRBV30 and TRBJ1-1 gives the full variable domain: SQTIHQWPATLVQPVGSPLSLECTVEGTSNPNLYWYRQAAGRGLQLLFYSVGIGQISSEVPQNLSASRPQDRQFILSSKKLLLSDSGFYLCAWRIAWGTEAFFGQGTRLTVV.

This clonotype was detected ten times or more. The junction departs from the called germline gene at one end, perhaps through a read error. The J gene is TRBJ2-7, the V gene TRBV7-7; 8 bases line up with TRBD2. Germline values: CDR1 SSHAT, CDR2 FNYEAQ (reference sequence). The CDR3 runs to 18 residues. The CDR3 region is CASSPLRQTSEIGYEQYF. The CDR3 bases are TGTGCTAGCAGCCCCCTTCGACAGACTAGCGAAATAGGATACGAGCAGTACTTC.

The V and J genes are TRBV10-3 and TRBJ2-7; possibly TRBD1 for D (6 bases). Germline values: CDR1 ENHRY, CDR2 SYGVKD. This CDR3 comprises 13 residues. Between the trimmed V and J ends, which lost 3 bases and 4 bases, there was a span of 10 bases. CDR3 DNA: TGTGCCATCAGTGAAGGGCAGGGGTACGAGCAGTACTTC. Its translation is CAISEGQGYEQYF.

Concerning this clonotype: A much bigger clone sits one base away, suggesting this may be a read error. The V gene is TRBV20-1, the J gene TRBJ1-2; tentatively, D is TRBD1 (5 bases). Per the germline V gene, CDR1 is DFQATT and CDR2 is SNEGSKA (reference sequence). Trimming removed 0 bases from V and 5 bases from J, with 16 bases in between. The CDR3 consists of 15 residues. This CDR3 is CSARDSIGEAYGYTF. The CDR3 nucleotides are TGCAGTGCTAGAGATTCGATAGGGGAGGCGTATGGCTACACCTTC.

With regard to this clonotype: One end of the junction varies from germline; a read error may be responsible. The chain carries TRBV20-1 and TRBJ2-3, with 8 bases that match TRBD1. This CDR3 has 17 residues. Germline assignment: CDR1 DFQATT and CDR2 SNEGSKA (reference sequence). The CDR3 bases are TGCAGTGCTAGACTGATCCTCCGGGACAGGATCACAGACACGCAGTATTTT. This translates into CSARLILRDRITDTQYF.

This clonotype was seen at least ten times. This chain joins TRBV2 and TRBJ2-1; TRBD1 aligns across 8 bases. CDR1 and CDR2 (germline): SNHLY, FYNNEI. The CDR3 sequence is 14 residues long. The V gene end was trimmed by 6 bases and the J gene end by 5 bases; junction bases not matched to a gene: 6. CDR3 nucleotide sequence: TGTGCCAGCAGGAAGGACAGGGCGGACAATGAGCAGTTCTTC. Protein sequence: CASRKDRADNEQFF.

This clonotype was observed many times. The CDR3 bases are TGCAGTGCTAGGCCCGGCTCGGGGGCCCAGTACTTC. This encodes CSARPGSGAQYF. V gene TRBV20-1 combines with J gene TRBJ2-5, with D maybe TRBD2 (6 bases). Between the trimmed V and J ends, which lost 3 bases and 9 bases, there was a span of 14 bases. This CDR3 spans 12 amino acids. Germline CDR1 and CDR2: DFQATT and SNEGSKA (reference sequence).

This clonotype has a handful of counts. CDR3 in DNA: TGTGCTACTAGCGGGAGGGCCCTCTATGGTGAGCAGTTCTTC. Protein sequence: CATSGRALYGEQFF. The genes are TRBV19 and TRBJ2-1; 13 bases line up with TRBD2. Per germline, CDR1 LNHDA and CDR2 SQIVND (reference sequence). The CDR3 totals 14 residues.

Many counts were recorded for this clonotype. The rearrangement joins TRBV28 to TRBJ1-2, with D possibly matching TRBD1 (5 bases). The CDR3 length is 13 residues. V lost 5 bases and J lost 4, with 11 bases in between. Germline V gene sequence: CDR1 MDHEN, CDR2 SYDVKM. The CDR3 DNA sequence: TGTGCCAGCAGTCGAGACAGTGTCTATGGCTACACCTTC. Protein product: CASSRDSVYGYTF.

This clonotype was seen a few times. A much larger clone lies a single base off, so this may be a read error. This chain links TRBV7-3 with TRBJ2-7, with 14 bases identical to TRBD2. The ends lost 8 bases at V and 3 bases at J; junction bases unmatched: 6. Germline V gene lookup returns CDR1 SGHTA and CDR2 FQGTGA. The CDR3 length is 15 residues. The CDR3 nucleotides are TGTGCCAGCGGCCTGGGACTAGCGGGAGACTACGAGCAGTACTTC. Amino acid sequence: CASGLGLAGDYEQYF.

The CDR3 spells CSAREGSDTQYF. The CDR3 nucleotides are TGCAGCGCTAGAGAAGGGTCGGATACGCAGTATTTT. The rearrangement links TRBV29-1 to TRBJ2-3; D uncertain. The ends were cut back, 7 bases at V and 6 bases at J, with 14 bases in the middle. The CDR3 runs to 12 residues. CDR1 is SQVTM and CDR2 is ANQGSEA in the germline V gene.

This clonotype was counted many times. The chain couples TRBV11-2 to TRBJ1-2; a weak D match, TRBD1 (5 bases). Looked up from germline, CDR1 is SGHAT and CDR2 is FQNNGV. Trimming cost V 5 bases and J 2 bases, with 15 bases left between them. The CDR3 extends over 15 amino acids. CDR3 in amino acids: CASSPLGGTNYGYTF. CDR3 bases: TGTGCCAGCAGCCCCCTTGGGGGTACGAACTATGGCTACACCTTC.

The genes are TRBV4-2 and TRBJ2-3; D ambiguous. CDR1 and CDR2 from the germline V gene are LGHNA and YNFKEQ. V was trimmed by 1 base and J by 7 bases, leaving 12 bases between them. CDR3 size: 14 residues. Here the CDR3 reads CASSQGQEHNTQYF. Here the CDR3 DNA reads TGTGCCAGCAGCCAAGGTCAGGAGCATAATACGCAGTATTTT.

V gene TRBV5-1 combines with J gene TRBJ1-3; D perhaps matches TRBD1 (6 bases). This CDR3 has 19 residues. With 4 bases removed from V and 0 bases from J, the gap between germline ends came to 23 bases. Germline V gene data show CDR1 as SGHRS and CDR2 as YFSETQ. The CDR3 DNA reads as TGCGCCAGCAGCCCCGGAATACGGACAGTCGGCGGCTCTGGAAACACCATATATTTT. Its protein is CASSPGIRTVGGSGNTIYF.

This clonotype was observed many times. This chain links TRBV11-3 with TRBJ2-1; tentative D call: TRBD1 (5 bases). The CDR3 has 15 residues. Looked up from germline, CDR1 is SGHNT and CDR2 is YENEEA. V was clipped by 0 bases and J by 7 bases, with 13 bases between them. The CDR3 here is CASSLDWGLGNEQFF. The DNA of the CDR3 is TGTGCCAGCAGCTTAGATTGGGGCCTTGGTAATGAGCAGTTCTTC.

As for this clonotype: A much larger clone differs by one base, so this may be a read error. The chain has TRBV30 and TRBJ2-3, with TRBD2 identical over 9 bases. The CDR3 sequence is 13 residues long. Germline CDR1 reads GTSNPN; CDR2 reads SVGIG (reference sequence). DNA of the CDR3: TGTGTCTGGGAATTAGCGGGAGAAGGTACGCAGTATTTT. It yields the protein CVWELAGEGTQYF.

There are many counts of this clonotype. The rearrangement links TRBV10-3 to TRBJ2-5, with a possible D match to TRBD1 (6 bases). Trimming pared 0 bases from V and 4 bases from J, leaving 6 bases between. Germline assignment: CDR1 ENHRY and CDR2 SYGVKD. The CDR3 sequence is 13 residues long. The CDR3: CAISESRGETQYF. The CDR3 DNA sequence: TGTGCCATCAGTGAGTCCAGGGGAGAGACCCAGTACTTC.

In DNA form, the CDR3 reads TGCAGTGCCGGGGGTAGGTCCGAAGAGACCCAGTACTTC. Amino acid sequence: CSAGGRSEETQYF. The chain has TRBV20-1 and TRBJ2-5; a possible D gene is TRBD2 (6 bases). Germline CDR1 is DFQATT and CDR2 is SNEGSKA (reference sequence). The V and J ends lost 6 bases and 3 bases respectively, with 14 bases between them. The CDR3 is 13 amino acids.

This clonotype was seen at least ten times. The V and J genes are TRBV12-3 or TRBV12-4 and TRBJ2-7; possibly TRBD2 for D (6 bases). The CDR3 has 13 residues. Trimming removed 3 bases from V and 2 bases from J, with 8 bases in between. Here the CDR3 DNA reads TGTGCCAGCAGTTTCTGGGGGGCCTACGAGCAGTACTTC. This codes for CASSFWGAYEQYF.

The chain couples TRBV15 to TRBJ2-1, with no clear D. CDR3 length equals 15 residues. The V end lost 0 bases, the J end lost 3 bases, and 9 bases lay between the germline ends. From germline, CDR1 is LNHNV and CDR2 YYDKDF (reference sequence). The CDR3 DNA is TGTGCCACCAGCAGAGATCTAAGCGTCTACAATGAGCAGTTCTTC. Translated, it gives CATSRDLSVYNEQFF.

There are many counts of this clonotype. The rearrangement uses TRBV6-1 and TRBJ2-7; the D gene is possibly TRBD2 (6 bases). The CDR3 loop spans 14 amino acids. Germline loops: CDR1 MNHNS, CDR2 SASEGT. The V and J ends lost 7 bases and 3 bases respectively, with 16 bases between them. CDR3 loop: CASTRALADYEQYF. CDR3 DNA sequence: TGTGCCAGCACCCGAGCACTAGCAGACTACGAGCAGTACTTC.

The chain employs TRBV4-2 and TRBJ1-6; the D gene is possibly TRBD1 (6 bases). Germline CDR1 LGHNA, CDR2 YNFKEQ. The V and J ends lost 0 bases and 4 bases respectively, with 16 bases between them. The CDR3 is 18 residues long. As DNA, the CDR3 is TGTGCCAGCAGCCAAGATGAGGGGGGCGTGAGTTATAATTCACCCCTCCACTTT. The encoded protein is CASSQDEGGVSYNSPLHF.

This clonotype came up many times. The rearrangement joins TRBV7-2 to TRBJ2-5; 9 bases fit TRBD2. The CDR3 totals 14 residues. Losses at the gene ends were 4 bases for V and 5 bases for J; bases not matched to a gene: 5. Germline V gene lookup returns CDR1 SGHTA and CDR2 FQGNSA. CDR3 amino acids: CASSSGTSLETQYF. As DNA, the CDR3 is TGTGCCAGCAGCTCCGGGACTAGCCTGGAGACCCAGTACTTC.

About this clonotype itself: The junction differs from germline at one of its ends, possibly a read error. J is TRBJ1-2 and V is TRBV30; unclear D gene. In germline, CDR1 is GTSNPN, CDR2 SVGIG (reference sequence). The CDR3 contains 15 residues. CDR3 residues: CVWREKAHANYGYTF. The CDR3 DNA reads TGTGTCTGGAGAGAAAAGGCACACGCCAACTATGGCTACACCTTC.

V gene TRBV30 combines with J gene TRBJ1-1; 7 bases agree with TRBD1. With V trimmed by 3 bases and J by 7 bases, 8 bases remained unmatched. The CDR3 runs to 13 residues. The germline V gene encodes CDR1 GTSNPN and CDR2 SVGIG (reference sequence). The CDR3 DNA reads as TGTGCCTGGAGACAAAAGGGGGCTAATGAAGCTTTCTTT. Its translation: CAWRQKGANEAFF.

This clonotype was seen repeatedly, ten times or more. This chain joins TRBV4-1 and TRBJ2-1; D remains unclear. This CDR3 is built from 15 residues. CDR1 and CDR2 (germline): MGHRA, YSYEKL. V dropped 4 bases and J dropped 5 bases, with 15 bases sitting between them. The DNA of the CDR3 is TGCGCCAGCAGCCGGTGGATGAGGCAGGACAATGAGCAGTTCTTC. Amino acid sequence: CASSRWMRQDNEQFF.

In this sample, this clonotype turned up many times. V gene TRBV7-8 combines with J gene TRBJ2-2; 12 nucleotides agree with TRBD2. Germline V gene lookup returns CDR1 SGHVS and CDR2 FQNEAQ. The CDR3 totals 18 residues. The ends lost 5 bases at V and 0 bases at J; junction bases unmatched: 7. The CDR3 reads CASSPRGLAGTNTGELFF. CDR3 in DNA: TGTGCCAGCAGCCCGCGAGGACTAGCGGGAACGAACACCGGGGAGCTGTTTTTT.

A word on this clonotype: This may be a read error: a much more frequent sequence differs by one nucleotide. CDR3 in amino acids: CAGSYAGTGTAYEQYF. CDR3 bases: TGTGCCGGCAGTTACGCCGGGACAGGGACAGCCTACGAGCAGTACTTC. The genes are TRBV12-3 or TRBV12-4 and TRBJ2-7; TRBD1 agrees at 9 bases. The length of the CDR3 is 16 residues.